This is a list of T cell receptor beta chains from one sample in a study of CD8 T cells in Susac syndrome. TCRdb fed the immunoSEQ multiplex PCR reads into MiXCR, producing one record per CDR3 protein. Of some 190,000 distinct CDR3 sequences in the sample, about 95% were seen once. Sequencing used CD4+ T cells from PBMCs. These receptors were obtained from a human donor in good health. The CDR3 runs from the conserved cysteine through the conserved F or W. A D gene is named only where the DNA matches it firmly. Not all rows give a size; the values are once, few, many and, for expanded clones, a class.

j_call v_call clone_size d_call cdr3_aa cdr3_nt
TRBJ2-1 TRBV20-1 - - CSALQLDQNYNEQFF TGCAGTGCTCTCCAACTAGACCAGAATTACAATGAGCAGTTCTTC
TRBJ2-7 TRBV5-1 - - CASSFGAAGSHEQYF TGCGCCAGCAGCTTTGGGGCGGCGGGGTCCCACGAGCAGTACTTC
TRBJ2-7 TRBV5-1 - - CASSLVVGSEQYF TGCGCCAGCAGCTTGGTTGTAGGCAGCGAGCAGTACTTC
TRBJ2-7 TRBV9 - TRBD2 CASSARLTSATYEQYF TGTGCCAGCAGCGCCAGACTAACTAGCGCTACCTACGAGCAGTACTTC
TRBJ1-2 TRBV7-2 - - CASSPQVDYGYTF TGTGCCAGCAGCCCTCAGGTTGACTATGGCTACACCTTC
TRBJ1-1 TRBV13 - - CASSLVSKAFF TGTGCCAGCAGCTTGGTTAGTAAGGCTTTCTTT
TRBJ2-1 TRBV7-9 - - CASSLDSFFGDNEQFF TGTGCCAGCAGCTTAGATTCCTTCTTTGGGGACAATGAGCAGTTCTTC
TRBJ1-2 TRBV29-1 - - CSVAGAWGYTF TGCAGCGTTGCGGGGGCATGGGGCTACACCTTC
TRBJ1-5 TRBV7-9 - TRBD1 CASSLDRGSGPQHF TGTGCCAGCAGCTTAGACAGGGGGTCGGGGCCCCAGCATTTT
TRBJ2-1 TRBV5-6 - - CASSHGPGRGSYNEQFF TGTGCCAGCAGCCACGGACCGGGCCGAGGCTCCTACAATGAGCAGTTCTTC
TRBJ2-5 TRBV4-1 once TRBD1 CASSQGQGSWETQYF TGCGCCAGCAGCCAAGGACAGGGAAGTTGGGAGACCCAGTACTTC
TRBJ1-4 TRBV30 - - CAWSDFSNEKLFF TGTGCCTGGAGTGACTTCAGTAATGAAAAACTGTTTTTT
TRBJ2-3 TRBV30 - - CAWSPGLTDTQYF TGTGCCTGGAGTCCGGGTTTAACAGATACGCAGTATTTT
TRBJ2-5 TRBV30 - - CACKNLQGKETQYF TGTGCCTGCAAAAATCTACAGGGAAAAGAGACCCAGTACTTC
TRBJ2-1 TRBV6-2/TRBV6-3 once - CASRKDASYNEQFF TGTGCCAGCCGGAAGGACGCCTCCTACAATGAGCAGTTCTTC
TRBJ1-4 TRBV9 - - CASSSRTGNEKLFF TGTGCCAGCAGCTCCCGGACGGGAAATGAAAAACTGTTTTTT